These 26 T cell receptor beta chains were all obtained from the same sample, sequenced in a study of T-cell reconstitution after alpha-beta-depleted transplantation in children. TCRbeta library construction was performed incorporating unique molecular identifiers. TCRdb fed the PCR reads into MiXCR, producing one record per CDR3 protein. Among approximately 130,000 distinct CDR3 sequences, about 9.6% were seen once, and the ten largest hold 20% to 30%. Sequencing was performed on PBMCs, mostly from graft donor cells, taken 180 days after TCRalphabeta/CD19-depleted stem cell transplant. The receptors originated from a girl less than two years old who had a stem cell transplant for combined immunodeficiency, so the T cells may come from the graft donor.

On this clonotype: Because it lacks the conserved phenylalanine or tryptophan at the end, this CDR3 is likely a read error. The chain couples TRBV6-5 to TRBJ2-7; D gene ambiguous. This CDR3 has 17 residues. The germline V gene encodes CDR1 MNHEY and CDR2 SVGAGI. The CDR3 region is CASGYRPPGLGFYEQYS. As DNA, the CDR3 is TGTGCCAGCGGTTACAGACCCCCTGGGCTTGGATTCTACGAGCAGTACTCC.

Only a few counts were recorded for this clonotype. V usage is TRBV28 and J usage is TRBJ1-1; possible D gene TRBD1, 5 bases. The CDR3 is 13 amino acids. Germline-derived CDR1 and CDR2 are MDHEN and SYDVKM. With 6 bases removed from V and 5 bases from J, the gap between germline ends came to 13 bases. The CDR3 DNA reads as TGTGCCAGCAGATTCAGGGCTGAAACTGAAGCTTTCTTT. This sequence encodes CASRFRAETEAFF. Full variable domain (rest looked up from reference TRBV28 and TRBJ1-1): DVKVTQSSRYLVKRTGEKVFLECVQDMDHENMFWYRQDPGLGLRLIYFSYDVKMKEKGDIPEGYSVSREKKERFSLILESASTNQTSMYLCASRFRAETEAFFGQGTRLTVV.

There are a few counts of this clonotype. V usage is TRBV9 and J usage is TRBJ2-1; a possible D gene is TRBD2 (5 bases). The V end lost 0 bases, the J end lost 4 bases, and 14 bases lay between the germline ends. Germline CDR1 and CDR2: SGDLS and YYNGEE. The CDR3 has 16 amino acids. The CDR3 DNA is TGTGCCAGCAGCGTAGGATCAGCGGCGACTTACAATGAGCAGTTCTTC. This gives the protein CASSVGSAATYNEQFF.

V is TRBV7-8 and J is TRBJ1-2; a possible D gene is TRBD1 (5 bases). The CDR3 is 15 amino acids. CDR1 is SGHVS and CDR2 is FQNEAQ in the germline V gene. The V and J ends lost 3 bases and 4 bases respectively, with 15 bases between them. The CDR3 bases are TGTGCCAGCAGCTTCCCTACAGGAGGGTTCTATGGCTACACCTTC. This encodes CASSFPTGGFYGYTF.

The table lists this clonotype with many counts. The junction differs from germline at one of its ends, possibly a read error. The V gene is TRBV5-1, the J gene TRBJ2-7; D not certain. The CDR3 spans 11 residues. Germline-derived CDR1 and CDR2 are SGHRS and YFSETQ. The CDR3 reads CASSASYEQYF. The CDR3, as DNA: TGTGCCAGCAGTGCCTCCTACGAGCAGTACTTC.

This clonotype has ten or more counts. J is TRBJ2-3 and V is TRBV29-1, with D possibly being TRBD2 (6 bases). This CDR3 has 14 amino acids. Deletions cut 4 bases from V and 4 bases from J, with 15 bases between. Germline lookup yields CDR1 SQVTM and CDR2 ANQGSEA. The CDR3 protein is CSVVSAWGADTQYF. The CDR3 nucleotides are TGCAGCGTTGTTTCAGCGTGGGGGGCAGATACGCAGTATTTT.

The chain is built from TRBV20-1 and TRBJ1-6, with unresolved D. The CDR3 is made up of 14 amino acids. Between the trimmed V and J ends, which lost 0 bases and 3 bases, there was a span of 6 bases. Germline V gene sequence: CDR1 DFQATT, CDR2 SNEGSKA (reference sequence). Written as DNA, the CDR3 is TGCAGTGCTAGAGAACAGCACTATAATTCACCCCTCCACTTT. Encoded protein: CSAREQHYNSPLHF.

This chain uses TRBV29-1 with TRBJ1-2; 7 bases fit TRBD1. The V gene end was trimmed by 6 bases and the J gene end by 2 bases; junction bases not matched to a gene: 6. Per the germline V gene, CDR1 is SQVTM and CDR2 is ANQGSEA. The CDR3 has 13 amino acids. The CDR3 loop is CSVRTGRNYGYTF. The CDR3 DNA is TGCAGCGTCAGGACAGGTCGGAACTATGGCTACACCTTC.

Notes on this clonotype: This clone may be a read error of a much larger clone one base away. The chain is built from TRBV12-3 or TRBV12-4 and TRBJ2-5; 8 nucleotides agree with TRBD2. V shed 5 bases, J shed 5 bases, and the junction held 10 bases outside the gene matches. This CDR3 spans 15 amino acids. CDR3: CASSSSGVAEETQYF. CDR3 sequence (DNA): TGTGCCAGCAGTAGTAGCGGGGTGGCAGAGGAGACCCAGTACTTC.

This clonotype was seen a few times. The rearrangement links TRBV18 to TRBJ1-4; no clear D gene. With 5 bases removed from V and 1 base from J, the gap between germline ends came to 11 bases. Per the germline V gene, CDR1 is KGHSH and CDR2 is LQKENI. The CDR3 totals 15 residues. CDR3 sequence (DNA): TGTGCCAGCTCAAGCTCAACCATAACTAATGAAAAACTGTTTTTT. Amino acid sequence: CASSSSTITNEKLFF. Variable domain in full (rest from reference TRBV18 and TRBJ1-4): NAGVMQNPRHLVRRRGQEARLRCSPMKGHSHVYWYRQLPEEGLKFMVYLQKENIIDESGMPKERFSAEFPKEGPSILRIQQVVRGDSAAYFCASSSSTITNEKLFFGSGTQLSVL.

This clonotype was seen only a few times. The chain has TRBV4-3 and TRBJ1-1; weak D call: TRBD1 (5 bases). Germline V gene lookup returns CDR1 LGHNA and CDR2 YSLEER. Trimming removed 1 base from V and 7 bases from J, with 19 bases in between. This CDR3 is built from 16 residues. The CDR3 DNA is TGCGCCAGCAGCCAAGTTTACGCAGGGAGGCCCGTTGAAGCTTTCTTT. Translation gives CASSQVYAGRPVEAFF.

In its sample, this clonotype was seen once. The rearrangement joins TRBV18 to TRBJ2-5; the D call may be TRBD1 or TRBD2 (5 bases each). The CDR3 contains 14 residues. The germline gives CDR1 KGHSH, CDR2 LQKENI. The V end lost 2 bases, the J end lost 4 bases, and 11 bases lay between the germline ends. The CDR3 DNA reads TGTGCCAGCTCACCATTCCGGGGACGAGAGACCCAGTACTTC. This gives the protein CASSPFRGRETQYF.

This clonotype was recorded at least ten times. This chain uses TRBV11-2 with TRBJ2-7; the D is unclear. Trimming pared 5 bases from V and 3 bases from J, leaving 5 bases between. The CDR3 contains 11 residues. Germline lookup yields CDR1 SGHAT and CDR2 FQNNGV. The CDR3 reads CASSVGYEQYF. In nucleotides, the CDR3 is TGTGCCAGCAGCGTGGGCTACGAGCAGTACTTC. The variable domain in full, completed from reference TRBV11-2 and TRBJ2-7, reads EAGVAQSPRYKIIEKRQSVAFWCNPISGHATLYWYQQILGQGPKLLIQFQNNGVVDDSQLPKDRFSAERLKGVDSTLKIQPAKLEDSAVYLCASSVGYEQYFGPGTRLTVT.

This chain connects TRBV5-1 to TRBJ2-1, with 9 bases that match TRBD1. This CDR3 contains 12 residues. V shed 2 bases and J 15 bases; nucleotides not matched to a gene: 6. Germline CDR1 and CDR2: SGHRS and YFSETQ. CDR3: CASSFPGQGPFF. CDR3 nucleotide sequence: TGCGCCAGCAGCTTCCCGGGACAGGGACCGTTCTTC.

This clonotype was found a few times. The chain employs TRBV20-1 and TRBJ1-6, with a weak D call TRBD1 (5 bases). The CDR3 totals 13 residues. Germline V CDR1 and CDR2: DFQATT, SNEGSKA (reference sequence). The ends were cut back, 7 bases at V and 10 bases at J, with 17 bases in the middle. DNA for the CDR3: TGCAGTGGTAGCCCCGGGGCGGAATCACCCCTCCACTTT. As protein: CSGSPGAESPLHF.

This chain connects TRBV7-2 to TRBJ2-3; TRBD2 aligns across 11 bases. The germline V gene encodes CDR1 SGHTA and CDR2 FQGNSA. After removal of 5 bases from V and 3 bases from J, the junction contained 7 bases not matched to a gene. The CDR3 has 16 residues. In nucleotides, the CDR3 is TGTGCCAGCAGCCGTAGCGGGAGGGCCGGTACAGATACGCAGTATTTT. Translated: CASSRSGRAGTDTQYF.

This clonotype was recorded a few times. CDR3 sequence: CAISESGARGHGYTF. DNA for the CDR3: TGTGCCATCAGTGAGTCGGGCGCCAGGGGGCATGGCTACACCTTC. The chain recombines TRBV10-3 with TRBJ1-2; 8 nucleotides match TRBD1. The CDR3 loop spans 15 amino acids. CDR1 is ENHRY and CDR2 is SYGVKD in the germline V gene. With 0 bases clipped from V and 6 bases from J, the junction kept 6 bases outside the gene matches.

This clonotype was counted ten times or more. The V and J genes are TRBV20-1 and TRBJ2-3; no reliable D call. Germline V CDR1 and CDR2: DFQATT, SNEGSKA (reference sequence). V was clipped by 1 base and J by 1 base, with 3 bases between them. The CDR3 consists of 12 residues. CDR3 nucleotide sequence: TGCAGTGCTAGAGTTGGCACAGATACGCAGTATTTT. Translation gives CSARVGTDTQYF.

The J gene is TRBJ1-5, the V gene TRBV29-1; D is ambiguous. Germline CDR1 SQVTM, CDR2 ANQGSEA. The CDR3 loop spans 9 amino acids. Between the trimmed V and J ends, which lost 7 bases and 9 bases, there was a span of 7 bases. Written as DNA, the CDR3 is TGCAGCGCCCCTGGGCCCCAGCATTTT. Protein: CSAPGPQHF.

This clonotype showed up many times. This rearrangement joins TRBV6-1 to TRBJ1-3; possible D gene TRBD1, 6 bases. CDR3 length: 15 residues. The germline V gene has CDR1 MNHNS and CDR2 SASEGT. CDR3 nucleotide sequence: TGTCCCCTAACCTCCCCTTACAGGGACCGAAACACCATATATTTT. It codes for CPLTSPYRDRNTIYF.

The V and J genes are TRBV12-3 or TRBV12-4 and TRBJ2-5; D remains ambiguous. This CDR3 spans 13 amino acids. With 6 bases removed from V and 5 bases from J, the gap between germline ends came to 13 bases. CDR3 residues: CASSLISVETQYF. CDR3 bases: TGTGCCAGCAGCCTGATCTCGGTGGAGACCCAGTACTTC.

This clonotype turned up a few times. The chain carries TRBV5-1 and TRBJ2-7; D is possibly TRBD1 or TRBD2 (7 bases each). The CDR3 totals 14 residues. The germline V gene encodes CDR1 SGHRS and CDR2 YFSETQ. The ends were cut back, 5 bases at V and 1 base at J, with 13 bases in the middle. The CDR3 protein is CASRQGEGSYEQYF. DNA for the CDR3: TGCGCCAGCAGGCAGGGGGAGGGATCCTACGAGCAGTACTTC.

This clonotype was seen more than once but under ten times. V is TRBV20-1 and J is TRBJ2-5, with TRBD2 matching over 15 bases. V shed 7 bases and J 7 bases; nucleotides not matched to a gene: 13. The CDR3 runs 16 residues. Germline-derived CDR1 and CDR2 are DFQATT and SNEGSKA (reference sequence). Written as DNA, the CDR3 is TGCAGTGTAGAGGGGACTAGCGGGAGGCCCGGGGGGACCCAGTACTTC. Protein product: CSVEGTSGRPGGTQYF.

This clonotype was counted only a few times. The J gene is TRBJ2-2, the V gene TRBV5-1; D is unresolved. The CDR3 sequence is 15 residues long. Germline V lookup: CDR1 SGHRS, CDR2 YFSETQ. V dropped 2 bases and J dropped 1 base, with 9 bases sitting between them. The CDR3 DNA sequence: TGCGCCAGCAGCTTCCCCATGGAGAACACCGGGGAGCTGTTTTTT. Its protein is CASSFPMENTGELFF.

This clonotype was seen a handful of times. The rearrangement joins TRBV6-2 or TRBV6-3 to TRBJ1-1; D not certain. V gave up 1 base and J gave up 2 bases, with 11 bases separating them. The germline gives CDR1 MNHEY, CDR2 SVGEGT. The CDR3 has 15 residues. CDR3 protein: CASSYWATGNTEAFF. The CDR3 nucleotides read TGTGCCAGCAGTTACTGGGCGACGGGTAACACTGAAGCTTTCTTT.

This clonotype was found a few times. As DNA, the CDR3 is TGCGCCAGCAGCTTGGCCGGATTCGCAGGCCTCTATGGGTCACCCCTCCACTTT. The encoded protein is CASSLAGFAGLYGSPLHF. This chain uses TRBV5-1 with TRBJ1-6; D is uncertain. The germline V gene has CDR1 SGHRS and CDR2 YFSETQ. Trimming stripped 0 bases from V and 10 bases from J, with 23 bases between. The length of the CDR3 is 18 residues.